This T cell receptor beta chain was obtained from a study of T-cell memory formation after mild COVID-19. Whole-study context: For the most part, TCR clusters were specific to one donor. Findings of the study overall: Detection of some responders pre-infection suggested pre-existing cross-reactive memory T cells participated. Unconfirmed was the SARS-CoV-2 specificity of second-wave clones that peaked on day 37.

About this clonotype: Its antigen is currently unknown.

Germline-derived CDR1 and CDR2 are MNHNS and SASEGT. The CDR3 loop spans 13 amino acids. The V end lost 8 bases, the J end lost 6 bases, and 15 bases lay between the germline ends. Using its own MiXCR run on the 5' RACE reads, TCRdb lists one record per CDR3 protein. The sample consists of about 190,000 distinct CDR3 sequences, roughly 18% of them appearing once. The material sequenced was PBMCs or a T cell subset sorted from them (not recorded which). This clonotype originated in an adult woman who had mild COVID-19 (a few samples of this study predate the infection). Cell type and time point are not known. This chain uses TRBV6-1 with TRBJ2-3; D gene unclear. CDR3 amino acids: CASRWGVVDTQYF. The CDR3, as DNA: TGTGCCAGCCGCTGGGGTGTCGTGGATACGCAGTATTTT.